Below, one T cell receptor beta chain is given with its context. This entry belongs to a study of cytomegalovirus exposure and HLA in healthy donors. Looking at the study overall: About 80 million unique TCRs, all from HLA-typed donors, were included in an early release of the data.

The V and J ends lost 6 bases and 4 bases respectively, with 10 bases between them. The CDR3 length is 12 residues. CDR1 and CDR2 from the germline V gene are SGHTA and FQGNSA. PCR involved 60 Vbeta and 13 Jbeta primers. Here immunoSEQ multiplex PCR was the method, and the copy in TCRdb shows in-frame clones only, minus some. The data show around 190,000 clones, with approximately 86% seen just once and about 1.1% held by the top ten. This receptor was taken from a boy aged 2 to 10 in good health and CMV-seronegative. The J gene is TRBJ2-7, the V gene TRBV7-2, with D possibly matching TRBD1 (6 bases). The source material was PBMCs. The CDR3 sequence: CASRVQGYEQYF. For the CDR3, the DNA is TGTGCCAGCAGGGTACAGGGTTACGAGCAGTACTTC.